These T cell receptor beta chains were read from a single sample in a study of radiotherapy plus CTLA-4 blockade in lung cancer. Profiled with immunoSEQ multiplex PCR; TCRdb holds only in-frame clones, not every one. The data show tens of thousands of clones, roughly 83% seen once. Source: peripheral blood, taken from a patient treated with radiotherapy plus ipilimumab. These receptors came from a human donor with non-small cell lung cancer that progressed on radiotherapy plus ipilimumab. Both conserved end residues are part of each CDR3. Each record gives: J gene, clone size, D gene, V gene, CDR3 protein, CDR3 DNA. D genes are given only for firm matches. Size is omitted from some rows. Given values are once, few, many or a class for expanded clones.

TRBJ2-1,NA,NA,TRBV6-4,CATRKGNEQFF,TGTGCCACTAGGAAGGGGAATGAGCAGTTCTTC
TRBJ1-2,NA,NA,TRBV4-3,CASSQGTVYGYTF,TGCGCCAGCAGCCAAGGGACAGTCTATGGCTACACCTTC
TRBJ2-7,NA,TRBD1,TRBV7-2,CASSFDRGHYEQYF,TGTGCCAGCAGCTTTGACAGGGGACACTACGAGCAGTACTTC
TRBJ2-5,NA,NA,TRBV7-9,CASSLISGEQETQYF,TGTGCCAGCAGCTTGATTTCAGGGGAGCAAGAGACCCAGTACTTC
TRBJ2-5,NA,NA,TRBV14,CASSRSGLTGETQYF,TGTGCCAGCAGCCGTTCGGGATTGACTGGGGAGACCCAGTACTTC
TRBJ1-6,NA,NA,TRBV7-2,CASSSRRGAESPLHF,TGTGCCAGCAGCTCGCGACGGGGGGCGGAATCACCCCTCCACTTT
TRBJ2-7,NA,NA,TRBV19,CASSSSPGNEQYF,TGTGCCAGTAGTTCGTCCCCCGGGAACGAGCAGTACTTC
TRBJ1-5,NA,NA,TRBV27,CASSLGSRGNQPQHF,TGTGCCAGCAGTTTAGGCAGTCGGGGGAATCAGCCCCAGCATTTT
TRBJ2-7,NA,TRBD1,TRBV5-6,CASSLGAGGNEQYF,TGTGCCAGCAGCTTGGGAGCAGGGGGCAACGAGCAGTACTTC
TRBJ2-2,NA,NA,TRBV7-3,CASSLNRPFTGELFF,TGTGCCAGCAGCTTAAATCGACCCTTCACCGGGGAGCTGTTTTTT
TRBJ2-7,NA,NA,TRBV7-8,CASSLSWVRGEQYF,TGTGCCAGCAGCTTATCTTGGGTTCGAGGCGAGCAGTACTTC
TRBJ2-2,NA,NA,TRBV7-6,CASSHPNTGELFF,TGTGCCAGCAGCCACCCAAACACCGGGGAGCTGTTTTTT
TRBJ2-6,NA,NA,TRBV6-5,CASSSSNGANVLTF,TGTGCCAGCAGTTCTTCCAACGGGGCCAACGTCCTGACTTTC
TRBJ2-2,few,NA,TRBV4-2,CASSTYRGSGELFF,TGTGCCAGCAGCACTTACCGTGGATCCGGGGAGCTGTTTTTT
TRBJ2-7,NA,TRBD1,TRBV6-5,CASSDGTGSYEQYF,TGTGCCAGCAGTGACGGGACAGGGTCCTACGAGCAGTACTTC
TRBJ1-1,NA,NA,TRBV7-9,CASSVQAGNTEAFF,TGTGCCAGCAGCGTTCAGGCAGGGAACACTGAAGCTTTCTTT
TRBJ2-1,NA,TRBD2,TRBV5-6,CASSLPGTSGGIQYNEQFF,TGTGCCAGCAGCTTGCCCGGGACTAGCGGGGGGATTCAGTACAATGAGCAGTTCTTC
TRBJ1-5,once,NA,TRBV6-5,CASSFTRGNQPQHF,TGTGCCAGCAGTTTTACACGCGGCAATCAGCCCCAGCATTTT
TRBJ2-1,once,NA,TRBV29-1,CSTRHNEQFF,TGCAGCACTAGACACAATGAGCAGTTCTTC
TRBJ2-5,NA,TRBD1,TRBV28,CASSPGTAYQETQYF,TGTGCCAGCAGCCCCGGGACAGCGTACCAAGAGACCCAGTACTTC
TRBJ2-3,NA,NA,TRBV11-2,CASSFSTDTQYF,TGTGCCAGCAGCTTTAGCACAGATACGCAGTATTTT
TRBJ2-7,NA,NA,TRBV29-1,CSVASKYEQYF,TGCAGCGTTGCCAGCAAATACGAGCAGTACTTC
TRBJ2-7,NA,TRBD1,TRBV7-9,CASSPGQGLLYEQYF,TGTGCCAGCAGCCCAGGACAGGGGCTGTTATACGAGCAGTACTTC
TRBJ1-5,once,NA,TRBV4-1,CASSQERDPSYSNQPQHF,TGCGCCAGCAGCCAGGAACGGGACCCTTCCTATAGCAATCAGCCCCAGCATTTT
TRBJ1-2,NA,NA,TRBV5-1,CASRTSFQGKGSYTF,TGCGCCAGCAGAACATCCTTTCAGGGTAAAGGCAGCTACACCTTC
TRBJ1-5,NA,NA,TRBV19,CASSEGVGQPQHF,TGTGCCAGTAGTGAGGGGGTTGGGCAGCCCCAGCATTTT
TRBJ1-1,NA,NA,TRBV27,CASSTRQENTEAFF,TGTGCCAGCAGTACCCGACAGGAGAACACTGAAGCTTTCTTT
TRBJ2-7,NA,NA,TRBV15,CATSRDNGAYYEQYF,TGTGCCACCAGCAGAGATAACGGGGCATACTACGAGCAGTACTTC
TRBJ1-5,NA,NA,TRBV27,CASSWGGPTEPQHF,TGTGCCAGCAGTTGGGGCGGCCCCACGGAGCCCCAGCATTTT
TRBJ2-5,NA,NA,TRBV5-4,CASSLAFQEQETQYF,TGTGCCAGCAGCTTGGCCTTCCAGGAGCAAGAGACCCAGTACTTC
TRBJ2-7,NA,TRBD2,TRBV5-1,CASSPWREGPGEQYF,TGCGCCAGCAGCCCCTGGCGGGAGGGCCCGGGGGAGCAGTACTTC
TRBJ1-6,NA,NA,TRBV2,CASRGTKQGDSPLHF,TGTGCCAGCAGAGGGACGAAACAAGGAGATTCACCCCTCCACTTT
TRBJ1-1,NA,NA,TRBV4-3,CASSQVVDTEAFF,TGCGCCAGCAGCCAAGTCGTGGACACTGAAGCTTTCTTT
TRBJ2-3,NA,NA,TRBV11-2,CASSLGDTQYF,TGTGCCAGCAGCTTAGGAGATACGCAGTATTTT
TRBJ1-1,NA,NA,TRBV11-2,CASRGRGGTEAFF,TGTGCCAGCAGAGGCCGAGGGGGAACTGAAGCTTTCTTT
TRBJ1-2,NA,NA,TRBV2,CASTLAGVAGYTF,TGTGCCAGCACCTTAGCGGGGGTAGCTGGCTACACCTTC
TRBJ2-7,once,NA,TRBV14,CASSTQRGATYEQYF,TGTGCCAGCAGCACGCAAAGGGGAGCTACCTACGAGCAGTACTTC
TRBJ2-5,NA,TRBD1,TRBV18,CASSLSGTEETQYF,TGTGCCAGCTCACTATCCGGGACAGAAGAGACCCAGTACTTC
TRBJ2-5,NA,NA,TRBV7-2,CASSLGGLSSGETQYF,TGTGCCAGCAGCTTGGGGGGCCTTTCGTCAGGGGAGACCCAGTACTTC
TRBJ2-7,NA,TRBD2,TRBV4-3,CASSQDWGGSEQYF,TGCGCCAGCAGCCAAGATTGGGGGGGGTCCGAGCAGTACTTC
TRBJ2-2,NA,NA,TRBV9,CASSLQVTLGGELFF,TGTGCCAGCAGCCTTCAGGTCACCTTGGGCGGGGAGCTGTTTTTT